This T cell receptor (beta chain) is drawn from a study of blood T cells in healthy people across ages. CDR1 SGHKS and CDR2 YYEKEE come from the germline V gene (reference sequence). The CDR3 totals 15 residues. V was clipped by 4 bases and J by 2 bases; unmatched bases: 6. Whole-study findings and limits: What prevented conclusive comparison of naive and antigen-experienced cells was that PBMCs were unsorted.

As for this clonotype: Its specificity is unknown.

It was with a sample-barcoded 5' primer and a J-beta primer mix that a second PCR of roughly 6 to 12 cycles was run. A template-switch adaptor with 12 random nucleotides tagged each cDNA molecule. Every sample gave at least 2.5 million paired-end reads containing CDR3. MiXCR was run by TCRdb on the 5' RACE reads, yielding one entry per CDR3 protein. The table includes 600,000 to 850,000 distinct CDR3 sequences, roughly 41% detected once. The material sequenced was blood. The clonotype comes from a woman in her fifties or sixties in good health. The chain is built from TRBV5-5 and TRBJ2-3, with 8 nucleotides matching TRBD2. This CDR3 reads CASSARSGTTDTQYF. CDR3 bases: TGTGCCAGCAGCGCGCGTAGCGGGACCACAGATACGCAGTATTTT.